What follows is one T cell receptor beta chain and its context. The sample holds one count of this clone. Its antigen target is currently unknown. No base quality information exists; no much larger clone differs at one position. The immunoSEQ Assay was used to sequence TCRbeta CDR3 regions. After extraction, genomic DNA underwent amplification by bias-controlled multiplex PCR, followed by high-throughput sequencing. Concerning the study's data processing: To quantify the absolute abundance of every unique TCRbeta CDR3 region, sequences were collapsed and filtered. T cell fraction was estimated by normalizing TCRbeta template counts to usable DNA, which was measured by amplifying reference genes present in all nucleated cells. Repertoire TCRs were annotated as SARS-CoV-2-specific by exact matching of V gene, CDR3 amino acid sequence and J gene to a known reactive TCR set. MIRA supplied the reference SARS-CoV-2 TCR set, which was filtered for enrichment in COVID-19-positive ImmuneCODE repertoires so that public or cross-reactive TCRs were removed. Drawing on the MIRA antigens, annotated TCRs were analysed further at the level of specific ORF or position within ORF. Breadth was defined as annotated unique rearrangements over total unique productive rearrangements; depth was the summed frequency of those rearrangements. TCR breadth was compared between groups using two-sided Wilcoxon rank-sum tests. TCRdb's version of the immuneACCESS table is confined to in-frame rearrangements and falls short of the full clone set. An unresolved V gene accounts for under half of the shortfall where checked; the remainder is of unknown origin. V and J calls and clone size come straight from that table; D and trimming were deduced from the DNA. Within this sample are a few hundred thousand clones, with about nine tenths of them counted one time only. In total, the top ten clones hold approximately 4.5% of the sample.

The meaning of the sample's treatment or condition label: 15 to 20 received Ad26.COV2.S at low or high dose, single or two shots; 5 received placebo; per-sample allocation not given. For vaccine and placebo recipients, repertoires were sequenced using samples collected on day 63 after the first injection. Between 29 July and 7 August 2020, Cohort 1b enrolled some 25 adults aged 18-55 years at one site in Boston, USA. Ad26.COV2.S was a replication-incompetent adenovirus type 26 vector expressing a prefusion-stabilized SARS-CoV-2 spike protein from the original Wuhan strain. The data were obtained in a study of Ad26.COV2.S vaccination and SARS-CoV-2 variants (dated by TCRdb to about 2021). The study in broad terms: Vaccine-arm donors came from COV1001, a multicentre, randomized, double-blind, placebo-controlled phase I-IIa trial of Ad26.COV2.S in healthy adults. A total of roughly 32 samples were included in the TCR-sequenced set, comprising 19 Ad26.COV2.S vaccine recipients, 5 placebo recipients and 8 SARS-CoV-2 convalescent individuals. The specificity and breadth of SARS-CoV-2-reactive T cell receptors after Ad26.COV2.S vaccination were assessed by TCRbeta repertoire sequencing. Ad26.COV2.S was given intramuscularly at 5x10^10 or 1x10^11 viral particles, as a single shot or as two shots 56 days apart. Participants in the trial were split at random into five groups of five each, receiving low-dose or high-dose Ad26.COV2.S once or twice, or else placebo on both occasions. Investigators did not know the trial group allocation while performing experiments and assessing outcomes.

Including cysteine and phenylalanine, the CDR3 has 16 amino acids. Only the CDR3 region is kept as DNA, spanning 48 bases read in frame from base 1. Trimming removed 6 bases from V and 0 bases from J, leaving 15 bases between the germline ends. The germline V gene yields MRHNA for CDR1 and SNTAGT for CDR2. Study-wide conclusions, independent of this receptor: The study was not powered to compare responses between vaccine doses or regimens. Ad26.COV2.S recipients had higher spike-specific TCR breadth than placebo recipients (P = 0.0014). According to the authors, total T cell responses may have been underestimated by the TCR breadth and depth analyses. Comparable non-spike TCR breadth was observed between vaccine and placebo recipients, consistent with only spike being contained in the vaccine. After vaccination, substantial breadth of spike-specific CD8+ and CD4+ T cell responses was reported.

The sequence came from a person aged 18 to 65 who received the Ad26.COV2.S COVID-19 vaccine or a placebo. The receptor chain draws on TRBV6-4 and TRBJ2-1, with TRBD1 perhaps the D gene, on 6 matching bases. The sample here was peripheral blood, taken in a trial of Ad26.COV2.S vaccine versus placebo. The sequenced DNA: TGTGCCAGCAGATTCTCAACAGGGAGCTCCTACAATGAGCAGTTCTTC. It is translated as CASRFSTGSSYNEQFF.